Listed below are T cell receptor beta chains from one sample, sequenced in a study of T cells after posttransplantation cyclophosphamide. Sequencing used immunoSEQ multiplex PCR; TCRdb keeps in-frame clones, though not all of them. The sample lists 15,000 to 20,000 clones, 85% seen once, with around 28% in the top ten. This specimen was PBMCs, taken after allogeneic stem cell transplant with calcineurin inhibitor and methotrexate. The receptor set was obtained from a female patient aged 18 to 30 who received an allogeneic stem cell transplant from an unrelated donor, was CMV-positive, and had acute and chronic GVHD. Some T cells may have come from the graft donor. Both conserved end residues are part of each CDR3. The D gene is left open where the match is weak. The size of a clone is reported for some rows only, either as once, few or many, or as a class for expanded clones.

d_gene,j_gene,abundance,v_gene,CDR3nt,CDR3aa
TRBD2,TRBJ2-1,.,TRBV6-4,TGTGCCAGCAGTGAAGTAGCGGGAGGCTCCTACAATGAGCAGTTCTTC,CASSEVAGGSYNEQFF
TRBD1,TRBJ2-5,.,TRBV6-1,TGTGCCAGCAGTGGAAGGACAGGGGATTTGGGAGAGACCCAGTACTTC,CASSGRTGDLGETQYF
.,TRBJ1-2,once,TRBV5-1,TGCGCCAGCAGCTTGGCTGACTATGGCTACACCTTC,CASSLADYGYTF
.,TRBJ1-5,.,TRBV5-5,TGTGCCAGCAGCTTGGTGCCAGGGGCTATTGGCAATCAGCCCCAGCATTTT,CASSLVPGAIGNQPQHF
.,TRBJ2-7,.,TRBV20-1,TGCAGTGCTAGAGTAGACTACGAGCAGTACTTC,CSARVDYEQYF
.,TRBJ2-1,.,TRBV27,TGTGCCAGCAGTCTCGCTAGAACCAATGAGCAGTTCTTC,CASSLARTNEQFF
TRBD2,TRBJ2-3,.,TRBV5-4,TGTGCCAGCAGGTTCGGACTAGCGGGAGACACAGATACGCAGTATTTT,CASRFGLAGDTDTQYF
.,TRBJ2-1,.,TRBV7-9,TGTGCCAGCAGCTTGGTCGGCTACAATGAGCAGTTCTTC,CASSLVGYNEQFF
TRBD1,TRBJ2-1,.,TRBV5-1,TGCGCCAGCAGCTTCAACCCGGGACAGGGCTACAATGAGCAGTTCTTC,CASSFNPGQGYNEQFF
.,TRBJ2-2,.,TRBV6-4,TGTGCCAGCAGGCCAATTCTAAACGGCGGGGAGCTGTTTTTT,CASRPILNGGELFF
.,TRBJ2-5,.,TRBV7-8,TGTGCCAGCAGCCGTGGACGGACTCAAGAGACCCAGTACTTC,CASSRGRTQETQYF
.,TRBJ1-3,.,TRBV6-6,TGTGCCAGCAGTTACACCCCCGGGATTTCTGGAAACACCATATATTTT,CASSYTPGISGNTIYF
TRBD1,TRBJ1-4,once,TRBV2,TGTGCCAGCAGTGAACGGGGGACAGGGAATGAAAAACTGTTTTTT,CASSERGTGNEKLFF
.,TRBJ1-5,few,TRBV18,TGTGCCAGCTCACCCATAGAAACAGGGTCCCAGCATTTT,CASSPIETGSQHF
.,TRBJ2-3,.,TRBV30,TGTGCCTGGAGTGGAGGGGGACGCACAGATACGCAGTATTTT,CAWSGGGRTDTQYF
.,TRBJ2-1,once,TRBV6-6,TGTGCCAGCAGTTACCCCGACAGGAACAATGAGCAGTTCTTC,CASSYPDRNNEQFF
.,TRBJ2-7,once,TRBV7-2,TGTGCCAGCAGCTTAGTGGCCAAACAGGGCCACGAGCAGTACTTC,CASSLVAKQGHEQYF
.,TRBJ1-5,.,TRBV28,TGTGCCAGCAGTGAGACAGGAAACCAGCCCCAGCATTTT,CASSETGNQPQHF
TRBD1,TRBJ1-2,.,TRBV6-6,TGTGCCAGCAGCTCCTTAAGTAAGGGGGCAATCTCTGGCTACACCTTC,CASSSLSKGAISGYTF
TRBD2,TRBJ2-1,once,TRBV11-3,TGTGCCAGCAGCTGGGCCTGGCGGGAGGGGGGCAATGAGCAGTTCTTC,CASSWAWREGGNEQFF